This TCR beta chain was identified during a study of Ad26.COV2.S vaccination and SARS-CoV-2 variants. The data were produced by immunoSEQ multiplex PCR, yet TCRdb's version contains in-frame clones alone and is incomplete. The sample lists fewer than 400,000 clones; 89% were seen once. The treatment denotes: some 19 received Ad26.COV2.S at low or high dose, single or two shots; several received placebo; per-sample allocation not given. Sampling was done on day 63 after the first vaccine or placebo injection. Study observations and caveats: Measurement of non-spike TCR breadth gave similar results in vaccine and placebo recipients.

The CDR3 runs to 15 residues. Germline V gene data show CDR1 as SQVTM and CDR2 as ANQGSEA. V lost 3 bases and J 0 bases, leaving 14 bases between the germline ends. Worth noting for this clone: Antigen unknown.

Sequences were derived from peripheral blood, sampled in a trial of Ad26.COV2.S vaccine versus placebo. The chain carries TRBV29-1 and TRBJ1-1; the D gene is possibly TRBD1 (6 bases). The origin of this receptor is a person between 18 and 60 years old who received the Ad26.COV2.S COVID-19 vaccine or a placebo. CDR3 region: CSVEEPRGMNTEAFF. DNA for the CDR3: TGCAGCGTTGAGGAGCCAAGGGGGATGAACACTGAAGCTTTCTTT.